This passage covers 27 T cell receptor beta chains from one sample sequenced in a study of CD8+ T cells in alopecia areata (dated by TCRdb to between 2018 and 2020). The sample's time point label, in plain terms: baseline before oral tofacitinib. Receptors were amplified or captured by the immunoSEQ multiplex PCR assay. RNA was extracted from all samples and reverse transcribed into cDNA, which served as template for TCR sequencing. As stored in TCRdb, this immuneACCESS dataset retains in-frame rearrangements with V and J assigned. A fraction of the clones does not appear; measured against another copy, unresolved V genes explain less than half of the discrepancy, and the remainder lacks a known reason. The sample table holds some 200,000 clones, of which around three fifths were seen once. Jointly, the top ten make up about 14% of the sample. The material sequenced was CD4+ T cells sorted from blood, taken at week 0. Every receptor here comes from a human donor with alopecia areata.

The chain is built from TRBV29-1 and TRBJ2-3; D gene ambiguous. From germline, CDR1 is SQVTM and CDR2 ANQGSEA. The CDR3 covers 12 residues. The V end lost 6 bases, the J end lost 3 bases, and 10 bases lay between the germline ends. This chain's CDR3 is CSVYLGTDTQYF. In DNA form, the CDR3 reads TGCAGCGTGTATCTTGGGACAGATACGCAGTATTTT.

The chain employs TRBV30 and TRBJ2-3, with D unresolved. Trimming removed 0 bases at V and 4 bases at J, with 5 bases between. Germline CDR1 is GTSNPN and CDR2 is SVGIG (reference sequence). The CDR3 consists of 12 residues. In DNA form, the CDR3 reads TGTGCCTGGAGTGTACGTCCAGATACGCAGTATTTT. Protein sequence: CAWSVRPDTQYF.

In this sample, this clone turned up a few times. V usage is TRBV27 and J usage is TRBJ2-7; the match to TRBD1 covers 7 bases. Germline trimming cut 3 bases from V and 5 bases from J; bases unmatched to any gene: 7. The CDR3 is made up of 14 amino acids. Germline V gene sequence: CDR1 MNHEY, CDR2 SMNVEV (reference sequence). The CDR3 region has the DNA TGTGCCAGCAGTTTCGGGACAGCCGTCCACGAGCAGTACTTC. It codes for CASSFGTAVHEQYF.

This clone occurred a few times. The chain carries TRBV7-2 and TRBJ2-2, with 13 bases lining up with TRBD2. Per germline, CDR1 SGHTA and CDR2 FQGNSA. The CDR3 consists of 19 residues. V shed 1 base, J shed 4 bases, and the junction held 9 bases outside the gene matches. CDR3 bases: TGTGCCAGCAGCTTAGTAGGGGGACTAGCGGGGCTGCGCACCGGGGAGCTGTTTTTT. Amino acid sequence: CASSLVGGLAGLRTGELFF.

This clone was observed a few times. The chain joins TRBV19 to TRBJ1-5, with a weak D call TRBD1 (6 bases). Trimming left V 3 bases short and J 1 base short, with 10 bases between. Germline V lookup: CDR1 LNHDA, CDR2 SQIVND (reference sequence). This CDR3 has 15 residues. This CDR3 is CASSMDSGSNQPQHF. The CDR3 DNA follows: TGTGCCAGTAGTATGGACAGCGGAAGCAATCAGCCCCAGCATTTT.

The chain employs TRBV30 and TRBJ1-5, with D unresolved. This CDR3 region has 14 residues. Trimming pared 0 bases from V and 4 bases from J, leaving 10 bases between. Germline V gene sequence: CDR1 GTSNPN, CDR2 SVGIG (reference sequence). Here the CDR3 DNA reads TGTGCCTGGAGTGTGGGTCAGGCAAATCAGCCCCAGCATTTT. Protein product: CAWSVGQANQPQHF.

The J gene is TRBJ1-2, the V gene TRBV6-1; TRBD1 might be the D (6 bases). Trimming removed 4 bases at V and 6 bases at J, with 15 bases between. The length of the CDR3 is 14 residues. Germline V CDR1 and CDR2: MNHNS, SASEGT. CDR3 loop: CASSGQGWGDGYTF. CDR3 in DNA: TGTGCCAGCAGTGGCCAGGGGTGGGGTGATGGCTACACCTTC.

This chain uses TRBV20-1 with TRBJ2-1; D ambiguous. The germline V gene has CDR1 DFQATT and CDR2 SNEGSKA (reference sequence). This CDR3 region has 11 residues. V was cut by 3 bases and J by 8 bases, with 8 bases left in between. As DNA, the CDR3 is TGCAGTGCTAGCTCACCCCATGAGCAGTTCTTC. Its protein is CSASSPHEQFF.

This chain links TRBV29-1 with TRBJ2-3; D is unclear. Germline V gene data show CDR1 as SQVTM and CDR2 as ANQGSEA. The CDR3 extends over 13 amino acids. V lost 7 bases and J 0 bases, leaving 11 bases between the germline ends. The CDR3 is CSAVVQSTDTQYF. CDR3 in DNA: TGCAGCGCCGTGGTGCAAAGCACAGATACGCAGTATTTT.

This chain uses TRBV19 with TRBJ1-5, with D tentatively TRBD1 (6 bases). Trimming stripped 5 bases from V and 3 bases from J, with 17 bases between. The CDR3 is made up of 16 amino acids. The germline gives CDR1 LNHDA, CDR2 SQIVND (reference sequence). The DNA for the CDR3 is TGTGCCAGTAGTTTCCTTTGGGGGGCCTACAATCAGCCCCAGCATTTT. This encodes CASSFLWGAYNQPQHF.

The chain joins TRBV6-5 to TRBJ1-2; 9 nucleotides align to TRBD1. The CDR3 is made up of 14 amino acids. J lost 4 bases, V lost 4 bases, and 4 bases had no gene match. Looked up from germline, CDR1 is MNHEY and CDR2 is SVGAGI. The CDR3 sequence: CASSFLDRGYGYTF. The CDR3 region has the DNA TGTGCCAGCAGTTTCCTGGACAGGGGCTATGGCTACACCTTC.

DNA of the CDR3: TGTGCCAGCTCACCCACCAGCGGGGCTAACTATGGCTACACCTTC. Protein sequence: CASSPTSGANYGYTF. The V and J genes are TRBV18 and TRBJ1-2; D ambiguous. Trimming stripped 3 bases from V and 0 bases from J, with 11 bases between. This CDR3 comprises 15 residues. Germline CDR1 KGHSH, CDR2 LQKENI.

This clone was observed a handful of times. This rearrangement joins TRBV7-9 to TRBJ2-5; perhaps TRBD1 as D (6 bases). The V end was cut by 2 bases, the J end by 0 bases, with 13 bases between. CDR3 size: 16 residues. Germline CDR1 and CDR2: SEHNR and FQNEAQ (reference sequence). The CDR3 coding sequence is TGTGCCAGCAGCTTAAATACCGGGACACACCAAGAGACCCAGTACTTC. This gives the protein CASSLNTGTHQETQYF.

This clone came up a few times. CDR3 in amino acids: CASSSDKAHEQYF. DNA for the CDR3: TGTGCCAGCAGCTCGGACAAGGCCCACGAGCAGTACTTC. The genes are TRBV9 and TRBJ2-7; TRBD1 is a possible D gene (5 bases). The CDR3 spans 13 residues. Germline-derived CDR1 and CDR2 are SGDLS and YYNGEE. Trimming left V 4 bases short and J 5 bases short, with 13 bases between.

The chain uses TRBV5-1 and TRBJ1-1; D unclear. The CDR3 is 12 residues long. Trimming pared 1 base from V and 8 bases from J, leaving 9 bases between. Per the germline V gene, CDR1 is SGHRS and CDR2 is YFSETQ. CDR3 protein: CASSLPGTEAFF. The CDR3 DNA follows: TGCGCCAGCAGCTTGCCAGGCACGGAAGCTTTCTTT.

The V call is TRBV19, the J call TRBJ2-1; D unresolved. Germline V gene lookup returns CDR1 LNHDA and CDR2 SQIVND (reference sequence). V lost 0 bases and J 4 bases, leaving 4 bases between the germline ends. The CDR3 spans 13 residues. The CDR3 bases are TGTGCCAGTAGTATAGAACGGTACAATGAGCAGTTCTTC. Translation gives CASSIERYNEQFF.

The J gene is TRBJ1-5, the V gene TRBV6-6; TRBD1 might be the D (5 bases). The V and J ends lost 10 bases and 7 bases respectively, with 11 bases between them. Germline CDR1 and CDR2: MNHNY and SVGAGI (reference sequence). This CDR3 contains 11 residues. The CDR3 here is CATGGDQPQHF. The CDR3 coding sequence is TGTGCCACCGGAGGGGACCAGCCCCAGCATTTT.

This clone was counted only a few times. V is TRBV15 and J is TRBJ1-5, with TRBD1 identical over 9 bases. Germline lookup yields CDR1 LNHNV and CDR2 YYDKDF (reference sequence). The CDR3 has 15 amino acids. V trimming: 1 base; J trimming: 6 bases; junction bases outside the gene matches: 4. The CDR3 region has the DNA TGTGCCACCAGCAGAGGGACAGGGGCCAGTCAGCCCCAGCATTTT. This translates into CATSRGTGASQPQHF. Drawing the rest from reference TRBV15 and TRBJ1-5, the complete variable domain is DAMVIQNPRYQVTQFGKPVTLSCSQTLNHNVMYWYQQKSSQAPKLLFHYYDKDFNNEADTPDNFQSRRPNTSFCFLDIRSPGLGDTAMYLCATSRGTGASQPQHFGDGTRLSIL.

The chain uses TRBV5-1 and TRBJ1-1; D is uncertain. CDR3 length equals 15 residues. Germline V gives CDR1 SGHRS, CDR2 YFSETQ. Trimming left V 0 bases short and J 4 bases short, with 13 bases between. CDR3 region: CASSLGESRLTEAFF. CDR3 coding DNA: TGCGCCAGCAGCTTGGGAGAGTCCAGGCTCACTGAAGCTTTCTTT.

The chain recombines TRBV15 with TRBJ2-1, with a tentative D call TRBD1 (6 bases). CDR3 length: 11 residues. Germline values: CDR1 LNHNV, CDR2 YYDKDF (reference sequence). Between the trimmed V and J ends, which lost 5 bases and 10 bases, there was a span of 9 bases. CDR3 sequence: CATSLQGEQFF. The CDR3, as DNA: TGTGCCACCAGCCTCCAGGGGGAGCAGTTCTTC. The full variable domain, with the rest looked up from reference TRBV15 and TRBJ2-1, is DAMVIQNPRYQVTQFGKPVTLSCSQTLNHNVMYWYQQKSSQAPKLLFHYYDKDFNNEADTPDNFQSRRPNTSFCFLDIRSPGLGDTAMYLCATSLQGEQFFGPGTRLTVL.

J is TRBJ1-6 and V is TRBV30; D is uncertain. CDR3 length: 13 residues. The V gene lost 5 bases and the J gene lost 8 bases, with 13 bases spanning the gap. CDR1 is GTSNPN, CDR2 SVGIG, per germline (reference sequence). This CDR3 is CAWGPRSDSPLHF. In DNA, the CDR3 is TGTGCCTGGGGTCCCCGGTCGGATTCACCCCTCCACTTT.

This clone has a handful of counts. V gene TRBV5-5 combines with J gene TRBJ2-3; D remains ambiguous. Germline V lookup: CDR1 SGHKS, CDR2 YYEKEE (reference sequence). The CDR3 runs to 16 residues. V shed 4 bases and J shed 1 base, with 16 bases lying between them. CDR3 residues: CASSLGGISGTDTQYF. The CDR3 bases are TGTGCCAGCAGCCTGGGTGGGATTTCGGGCACAGATACGCAGTATTTT.

This clone has a handful of counts. The genes are TRBV5-1 and TRBJ2-5, with 13 bases fitting TRBD2. V was pared by 2 bases and J by 7 bases, with 5 bases of the junction left unmatched. Germline V gene sequence: CDR1 SGHRS, CDR2 YFSETQ. The CDR3 covers 15 residues. DNA for the CDR3: TGCGCCAGCAGCTTACTAGCGGGGGGGCCGGGGACCCAGTACTTC. It encodes CASSLLAGGPGTQYF.

This rearrangement joins TRBV5-1 to TRBJ1-2; 10 nucleotides align to TRBD1. After removal of 4 bases from V and 2 bases from J, the junction contained 5 bases not matched to a gene. Germline CDR1 SGHRS, CDR2 YFSETQ. The CDR3 extends over 15 amino acids. The CDR3 spells CASSPRTGGNYGYTF. Written as DNA, the CDR3 is TGCGCCAGCAGCCCGAGGACAGGGGGGAACTATGGCTACACCTTC.

In this sample, this clone turned up a few times. The chain links TRBV6-1 to TRBJ2-4; possible D gene TRBD2, 5 bases. V dropped 0 bases and J dropped 8 bases, with 14 bases sitting between them. CDR3 size: 15 residues. CDR1 MNHNS and CDR2 SASEGT come from the germline V gene. This CDR3 is CASSEALNVEDIQYF. In nucleotides, the CDR3 is TGTGCCAGCAGTGAAGCGCTTAATGTGGAGGACATTCAGTACTTC.

This chain joins TRBV5-6 and TRBJ2-5; 10 positions match TRBD2. Germline CDR1 and CDR2: SGHDT and YYEEEE. After removal of 2 bases from V and 2 bases from J, the junction contained 12 bases not matched to a gene. The CDR3 has 18 residues. The CDR3 DNA is TGTGCCAGCAGCTTAGGGCTAGCGGGGGCCCCACTGCAAGAGACCCAGTACTTC. This sequence encodes CASSLGLAGAPLQETQYF.

This clone was seen a few times. DNA for the CDR3: TGTGCCAGCTCTCTTTTAAACTATGGCTACACCTTC. Its protein product is CASSLLNYGYTF. This chain links TRBV25-1 with TRBJ1-2, with unresolved D. Per the germline V gene, CDR1 is MGHDK and CDR2 is SYGVNS. CDR3 length: 12 residues. Trimming stripped 8 bases from V and 2 bases from J, with 9 bases between.